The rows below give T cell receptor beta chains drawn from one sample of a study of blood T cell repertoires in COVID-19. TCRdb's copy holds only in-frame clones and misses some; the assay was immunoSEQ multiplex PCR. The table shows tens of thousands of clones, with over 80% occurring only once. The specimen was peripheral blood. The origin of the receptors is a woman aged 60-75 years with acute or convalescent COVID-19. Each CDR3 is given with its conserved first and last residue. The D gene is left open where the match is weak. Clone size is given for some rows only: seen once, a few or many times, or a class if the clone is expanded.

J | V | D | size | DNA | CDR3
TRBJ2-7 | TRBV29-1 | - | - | TGCAGCGTGTCTGGAGGGACCTACGAGCAGTACTTC | CSVSGGTYEQYF
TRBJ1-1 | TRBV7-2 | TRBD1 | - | TGTGCCAGCAGCCTTCCGGGACAGGGGGAAGCTGAAGCTTTCTTT | CASSLPGQGEAEAFF
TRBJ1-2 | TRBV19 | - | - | TGTGCCAGTAGTACCATCCTGGACGCCAGGGCGGATGGCTACACCTTC | CASSTILDARADGYTF
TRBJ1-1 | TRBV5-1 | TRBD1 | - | TGCGCCAGCAGCTGGGACAGGGGACGCACTGAAGCTTTCTTT | CASSWDRGRTEAFF
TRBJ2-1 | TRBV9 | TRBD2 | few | TGTGCCAGCAGCGTAGATATAGAACCGACTAGCGGGGGGCCGAATGAGCAGTTCTTC | CASSVDIEPTSGGPNEQFF
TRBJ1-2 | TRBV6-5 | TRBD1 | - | TGTGCCAGCACCCAGAATGGACAGGGGATCTATGGCTACACCTTC | CASTQNGQGIYGYTF
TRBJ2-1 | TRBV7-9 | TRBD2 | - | TGTGCCAGCAGCTTCCTAGCGGGGGGGCTTTTATGGGAGCAGTTCTTC | CASSFLAGGLLWEQFF
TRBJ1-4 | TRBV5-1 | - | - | TGCGCCAGCAGCCCCCCGACAGAGCTTCTATCAACTAATGAAAAACTGTTTTTT | CASSPPTELLSTNEKLFF
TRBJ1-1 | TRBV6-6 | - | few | TGTGCCATCATGAGAAACACTGAAGCTTTCTTT | CAIMRNTEAFF
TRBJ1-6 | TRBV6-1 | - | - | TGTGCCAGCAGTGAGGGGCAAAATTCACCCCTCCACTTT | CASSEGQNSPLHF
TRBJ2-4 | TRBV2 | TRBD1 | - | TGTGCCAGCAGCGCCGGGACAGGAAAAAACATTCAGTACTTC | CASSAGTGKNIQYF
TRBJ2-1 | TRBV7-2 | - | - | TGTGCCAGCAGCTTAACGAGCGGGACAGGGCAACGGGGGGGTTATGAGCAGTTCTTC | CASSLTSGTGQRGGYEQFF
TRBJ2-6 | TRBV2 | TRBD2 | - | TGTGCCAGCAGTGAACGGGAGGGGGGATCTGGGGCCAACGTCCTGACTTTC | CASSEREGGSGANVLTF
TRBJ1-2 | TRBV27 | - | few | TGTGCCAGTACAGCCACATCCAGCTCGGGCTACACCTTC | CASTATSSSGYTF
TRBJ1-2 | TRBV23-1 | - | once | TGCGCCAGCAGTAAACCGGGGGGGCAAAACTATGGCTACACCTTC | CASSKPGGQNYGYTF
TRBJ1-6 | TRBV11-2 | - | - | TGTGCCAGCAGCTTAGCGGGAGAGGCCTATAATTCACCCCTCCACTTT | CASSLAGEAYNSPLHF
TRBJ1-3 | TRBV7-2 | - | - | TGTGCCAGCAGCTTGGGTTCCTTCGAGGCAGACCCTGGAAACACCATATATTTT | CASSLGSFEADPGNTIYF